This TCR beta chain came from a study of control samples from healthy donors and cancer patients. The CDR3 loop spans 12 amino acids. Germline V gene data show CDR1 as SSHAT and CDR2 as FNYEAQ (reference sequence). This clone was counted a single time. Using immunoSEQ multiplex PCR, the repertoire was profiled, and TCRdb retains in-frame clones only, with some absent. The data contain some 200,000 clones, 91% of them singletons. This sequence was found in a woman aged 25 to 39 in good health. Material for sequencing was blood. The rearrangement links TRBV7-7 to TRBJ2-5; D possibly corresponds to TRBD2 (6 bases). The chain's CDR3 is CASGGPQETQYF. The CDR3 region has the DNA TGTGCTAGCGGAGGACCCCAAGAGACCCAGTACTTC.